This TCR beta chain was retrieved from a study of cytomegalovirus exposure and HLA in healthy donors. The PCR had 60 Vbeta and 13 Jbeta primers. Original analysis: Later, an analysis found about 83 million unique TCR beta chains, and about 10 million of these were shared. Sequencing was performed with immunoSEQ multiplex PCR; in TCRdb, only in-frame clones are kept and a portion is missing. V, J and clone size reflect that table, while D and trimming were determined from the DNA. The table shows roughly 100,000 clones, with 83% occurring only once. The CDR3 has 21 residues. Germline loops: CDR1 SNHLY, CDR2 FYNNEI. Trimming at V came to 6 bases and at J to 1 base, leaving 17 bases not matched to a gene. Broader study findings: Among TCR beta chains, those listed as cytomegalovirus-associated numbered around 160. In a later analysis, V- and J-gene trimming of beta chains associated with a DCLRE1C missense variant, replicated independently.

Concerning this clone: Its cognate antigen is unknown.

Though nominally healthy at sampling, donors likely had unrecorded immune exposures. This TCR came from a man aged 40-55 years in good health and CMV-seronegative. The sample comprised PBMCs. The chain recombines TRBV2 with TRBJ2-1; 14 nucleotides align to TRBD2. For the CDR3, the DNA is TGTGCCAGCAGAGGGCCCGGACTAGCGGGGGGTCTCTACCCATCCTACAATGAGCAGTTCTTC. Translated: CASRGPGLAGGLYPSYNEQFF.